One TCR beta chain is described in this entry. Its antigen is undetermined. Additional DNA sequences in this sample encode the identical CDR3. This table comes from immunoSEQ multiplex PCR, and its TCRdb copy is limited to in-frame clones, with some not included. The sample yields about 44,000 clones, 76% seen once. The source of the sample is a study of memory CD4+ T cells and cytomegalovirus serostatus. Study in general: Healthy Belgian adult donors included about nine CMV-positive and some 24 CMV-negative people. Findings of the study overall: CMV serostatus prediction reached median AUC approximately 0.96, or 0.89 with US-trained model.

V gave up 5 bases and J gave up 2 bases; unmatched junction bases: 5. Per germline, CDR1 LNHDA and CDR2 SQIVND (reference sequence). The CDR3 loop spans 14 amino acids. The sort gate was single viable CD3+CD4+CD8-CD45RO+ cells for memory CD4+ T cells. CD4+ T cells were isolated by positive magnetic selection. The sequence came from an adult in good health and CMV-seronegative. The rearrangement links TRBV19 to TRBJ1-1; TRBD1 agrees at 7 bases. The sample consisted of memory CD4+ T cells from blood. The CDR3 here is CASSFGTVNTEAFF. CDR3 nucleotide sequence: TGTGCCAGTAGTTTCGGGACAGTTAACACTGAAGCTTTCTTT.